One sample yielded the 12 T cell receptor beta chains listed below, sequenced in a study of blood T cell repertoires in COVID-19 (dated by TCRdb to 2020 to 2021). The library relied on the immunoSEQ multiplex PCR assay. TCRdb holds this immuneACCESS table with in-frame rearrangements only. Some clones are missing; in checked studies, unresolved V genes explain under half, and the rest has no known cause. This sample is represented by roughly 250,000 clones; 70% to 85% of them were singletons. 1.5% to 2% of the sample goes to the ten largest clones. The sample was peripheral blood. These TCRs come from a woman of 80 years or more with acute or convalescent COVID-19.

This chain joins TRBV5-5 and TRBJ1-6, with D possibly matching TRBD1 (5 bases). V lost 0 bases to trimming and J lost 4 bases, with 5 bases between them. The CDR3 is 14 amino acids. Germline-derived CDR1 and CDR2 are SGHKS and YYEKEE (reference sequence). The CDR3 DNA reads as TGTGCCAGCAGCTTGGCAGGGTATAATTCACCCCTCCACTTT. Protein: CASSLAGYNSPLHF.

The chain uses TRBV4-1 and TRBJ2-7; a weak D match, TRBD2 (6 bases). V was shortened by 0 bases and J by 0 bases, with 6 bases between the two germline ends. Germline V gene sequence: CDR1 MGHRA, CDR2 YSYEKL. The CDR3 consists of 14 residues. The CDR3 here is CASSQEEGSYEQYF. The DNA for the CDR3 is TGCGCCAGCAGCCAAGAGGAGGGCTCCTACGAGCAGTACTTC.

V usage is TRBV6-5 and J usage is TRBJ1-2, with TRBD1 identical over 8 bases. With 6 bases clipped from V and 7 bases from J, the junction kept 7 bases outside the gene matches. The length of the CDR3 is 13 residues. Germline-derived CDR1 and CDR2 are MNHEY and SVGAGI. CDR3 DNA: TGTGCCAGCAGGCCGGGACAGGCTCGTGGCTACACCTTC. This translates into CASRPGQARGYTF.

The CDR3 here is CASSLVQGQSNTEAFF. The CDR3 nucleotides are TGTGCCAGCAGCTTAGTGCAGGGACAGTCGAACACTGAAGCTTTCTTT. The V gene is TRBV7-6, the J gene TRBJ1-1; TRBD1 matches at 7 bases. Looked up from germline, CDR1 is SGHVS and CDR2 is FNYEAQ. This CDR3 is built from 16 residues. Germline trimming cut 1 base from V and 1 base from J; bases unmatched to any gene: 6.

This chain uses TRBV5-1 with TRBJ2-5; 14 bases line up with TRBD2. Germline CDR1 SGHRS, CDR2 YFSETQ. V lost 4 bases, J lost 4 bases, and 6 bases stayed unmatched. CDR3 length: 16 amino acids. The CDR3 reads CASSKGLAGVGETQYF. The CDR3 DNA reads TGCGCCAGCAGCAAGGGACTAGCGGGAGTGGGAGAGACCCAGTACTTC.

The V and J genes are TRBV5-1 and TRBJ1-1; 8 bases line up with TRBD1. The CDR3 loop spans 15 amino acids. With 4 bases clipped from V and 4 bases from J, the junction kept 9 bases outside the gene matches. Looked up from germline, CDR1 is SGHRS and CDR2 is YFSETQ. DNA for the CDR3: TGCGCCAGCAGCATCCAGGGGGCTGTAAGCACTGAAGCTTTCTTT. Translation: CASSIQGAVSTEAFF. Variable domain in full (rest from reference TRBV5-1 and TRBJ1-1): KAGVTQTPRYLIKTRGQQVTLSCSPISGHRSVSWYQQTPGQGLQFLFEYFSETQRNKGNFPGRFSGRQFSNSRSEMNVSTLELGDSALYLCASSIQGAVSTEAFFGQGTRLTVV.

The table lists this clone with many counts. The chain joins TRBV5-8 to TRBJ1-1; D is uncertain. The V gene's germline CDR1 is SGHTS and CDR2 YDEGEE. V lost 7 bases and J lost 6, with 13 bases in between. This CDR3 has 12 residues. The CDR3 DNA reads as TGTGCCAGCCAACCCGGGTTGTCTGAAGCTTTCTTT. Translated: CASQPGLSEAFF.

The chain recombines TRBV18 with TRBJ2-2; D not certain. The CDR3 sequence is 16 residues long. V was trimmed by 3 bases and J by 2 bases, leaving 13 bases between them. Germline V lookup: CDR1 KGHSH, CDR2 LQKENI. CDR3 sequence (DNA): TGTGCCAGCTCACCGGGCCAGCCCCTAAACACCGGGGAGCTGTTTTTT. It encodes CASSPGQPLNTGELFF.

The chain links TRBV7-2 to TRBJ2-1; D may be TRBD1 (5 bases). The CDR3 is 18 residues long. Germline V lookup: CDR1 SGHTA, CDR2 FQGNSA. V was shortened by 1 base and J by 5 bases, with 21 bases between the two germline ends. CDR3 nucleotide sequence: TGTGCCAGCAGCTTAGGGGGAATTGGGCAAGGGGCAAACAATGAGCAGTTCTTC. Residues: CASSLGGIGQGANNEQFF.

CDR3 sequence (DNA): TGTGCCAGCAGCATTAGCGGGGGGGCCGCAGATGAGCAGTTCTTC. This encodes CASSISGGAADEQFF. V gene TRBV7-9 combines with J gene TRBJ2-1; TRBD2 aligns across 11 bases. This CDR3 has 15 amino acids. Losses at the gene ends were 5 bases for V and 8 bases for J; bases not matched to a gene: 8. Germline lookup yields CDR1 SEHNR and CDR2 FQNEAQ (reference sequence).

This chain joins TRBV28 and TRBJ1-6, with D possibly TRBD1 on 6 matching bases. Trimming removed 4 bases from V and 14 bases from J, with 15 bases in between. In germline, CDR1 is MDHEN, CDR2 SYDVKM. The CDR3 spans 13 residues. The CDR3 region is CASSSSGAATLHF. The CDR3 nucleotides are TGTGCCAGCAGTTCCTCAGGGGCAGCAACCCTCCACTTT.

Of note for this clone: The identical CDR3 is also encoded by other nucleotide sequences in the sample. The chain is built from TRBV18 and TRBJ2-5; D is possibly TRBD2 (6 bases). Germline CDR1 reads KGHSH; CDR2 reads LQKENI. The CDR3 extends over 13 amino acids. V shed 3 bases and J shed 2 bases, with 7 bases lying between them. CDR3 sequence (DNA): TGTGCCAGCTCACCGACTAGACAAGAGACCCAGTACTTC. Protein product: CASSPTRQETQYF.